This T cell receptor (beta chain) is drawn from a study of shared clonotypes between healthy human individuals. Study conclusions and caveats: It was only blood that was sampled, and tissue repertoires likely differ. Across subsets, estimated richness was generally greater for naive than for memory populations.

Recent acute infections and vaccinations were absent in the healthy HIV-negative adult donors. In the CD4+ fraction, cells were divided into CD45RA+ naive and CD45RA-negative memory subsets. Profiled with immunoSEQ multiplex PCR; TCRdb holds only in-frame clones, not every one. The sample contains approximately 2.4 million clones, approximately 94% of which appear only once. Notes on this clone: Its matching antigen is unknown.

Trimming shortened V by 5 bases and J by 1 base, and 14 bases separated the two germline ends. The CDR3 is 15 amino acids. CDR1 and CDR2 from the germline V gene are SEHNR and FQNEAQ (reference sequence). The gene calls are TRBV7-9 and TRBJ1-2; a possible D gene is TRBD1 (5 bases). Material for sequencing was naive CD4+ T cells sorted from blood. Subset of the sample: CD45RA+ positively selected. The clonotype was recovered from a man between 18 and 29 years old in good health. The chain's CDR3 is CASSPHKTDNYGYTF. CDR3 DNA sequence: TGTGCCAGCAGCCCCCATAAGACAGATAACTATGGCTACACCTTC.